Listed below are T cell receptor beta chains from one sample, sequenced in a study of tumor-infiltrating lymphocytes in primary liver carcinoma. TCRdb redid the calling of the multiplex PCR reads with MiXCR, one entry per CDR3 protein. The table includes under 130,000 distinct CDR3 sequences, approximately 80% detected once. Material for sequencing was liver tumor tissue from sampling region 3. These receptors all come from a man between 35 and 55 years old with primary liver carcinoma and hepatitis B virus infection. CDR3s include the opening cysteine and the closing phenylalanine or tryptophan. Fields, in order: J gene, V gene, D gene, clone size, CDR3 protein, CDR3 DNA. A D gene is named only where the DNA matches it firmly. Clone size appears in some rows only: once, few, many, or a class for an expanded clone.

J gene: TRBJ2-1; V gene: TRBV14; D gene: TRBD2; clone size: NA; CDR3 protein: CVNSVVAGWVNNEQFF; CDR3 DNA: TGTGTCAACAGTGTCGTAGCGGGATGGGTAAACAATGAGCAGTTCTTC
J gene: TRBJ2-2; V gene: TRBV12-3/TRBV12-4; D gene: NA; clone size: once; CDR3 protein: CASSLVLGPGEELFF; CDR3 DNA: TGTGCCAGCAGTTTAGTTCTGGGGCCCGGGGAGGAGTTGTTTTTT
J gene: TRBJ2-2; V gene: TRBV30; D gene: NA; clone size: NA; CDR3 protein: CAWKTVGYTGELFF; CDR3 DNA: TGTGCCTGGAAAACGGTTGGGTACACCGGGGAGCTGTTTTTT
J gene: TRBJ1-2; V gene: TRBV12-3/TRBV12-4; D gene: NA; clone size: NA; CDR3 protein: CAGSLAGPHGYTF; CDR3 DNA: TGTGCCGGCAGTTTGGCAGGGCCTCATGGATACACCTTC
J gene: TRBJ1-1; V gene: TRBV6-6; D gene: NA; clone size: NA; CDR3 protein: CTSNTGRTTEAFF; CDR3 DNA: TGTACCAGCAACACAGGGAGGACTACTGAAGCTTTCTTT
J gene: TRBJ2-1; V gene: TRBV24-1; D gene: NA; clone size: NA; CDR3 protein: CVTRGQGAYEQFF; CDR3 DNA: TGTGTCACACGGGGACAAGGGGCGTATGAGCAGTTCTTC
J gene: TRBJ2-7; V gene: TRBV6-4; D gene: TRBD2; clone size: NA; CDR3 protein: CASRGLAGYSYEQYF; CDR3 DNA: TGTGCCAGCAGAGGACTAGCGGGCTACTCCTACGAGCAGTACTTC
J gene: TRBJ2-3; V gene: TRBV11-2; D gene: NA; clone size: NA; CDR3 protein: CASNLSLGGRIVTKYTQYF; CDR3 DNA: TGTGCCAGCAACTTATCTTTGGGTGGTCGGATCGTTACAAAATATACGCAGTATTTT
J gene: TRBJ2-5; V gene: TRBV29-1; D gene: NA; clone size: once; CDR3 protein: CSVLTNGETQYF; CDR3 DNA: TGCAGTGTTCTGACAAACGGAGAGACCCAGTACTTC
J gene: TRBJ2-7; V gene: TRBV11-2; D gene: NA; clone size: NA; CDR3 protein: CASSEDRSEEQCF; CDR3 DNA: TGTGCCAGCAGCGAGGACAGATCGGAAGAGCAGTGCTTC
J gene: TRBJ1-2; V gene: TRBV6-5; D gene: NA; clone size: NA; CDR3 protein: CVSRPGTAELGYTF; CDR3 DNA: TGTGTTAGCAGACCTGGGACGGCTGAGTTGGGCTACACCTTC
J gene: TRBJ1-2; V gene: TRBV19; D gene: NA; clone size: NA; CDR3 protein: CASGDKSRYGYTF; CDR3 DNA: TGTGCCAGTGGGGACAAGTCACGCTATGGCTACACCTTC
J gene: TRBJ2-1; V gene: TRBV29-1; D gene: TRBD2; clone size: NA; CDR3 protein: CNVGLEGGFYKEQFF; CDR3 DNA: TGCAACGTTGGACTAGAGGGAGGGTTCTACAAAGAGCAGTTCTTC